Below, one TCR beta chain is given with its context. The antigen remains unidentified. The length of the CDR3 is 16 residues. CDR1 is LGHNA, CDR2 YNFKEQ, per germline. V was clipped by 6 bases and J by 3 bases, with 18 bases between them. The data are from a study of cytomegalovirus exposure and HLA in healthy donors. Findings of the study overall: There were approximately 150 TCR beta chains listed as cytomegalovirus-associated. An analysis was carried out at a later point. It showed that HLA-associated TCR beta chains were more clonally expanded than equally common non-associated chains. Presence/absence analyses assumed roughly uniform sequencing depth across donors, which may not hold.

It was with 60 Vbeta and 13 Jbeta primers that the PCR ran. The data were produced by immunoSEQ multiplex PCR, yet TCRdb's version contains in-frame clones alone and is incomplete. Seen here are under 150,000 clones, 75% to 85% observed once, and the top ten hold roughly 4%. Nominally healthy donors provided the samples, though records likely missed some immune exposures. The V and J genes are TRBV4-2 and TRBJ2-1, with D perhaps matching TRBD1 (6 bases). The origin of this receptor is a woman aged 40 to 55 in good health and CMV-seronegative. Sequencing was carried out using PBMCs. In DNA, the CDR3 is TGTGCCAGCAGTCCTAGGTCGGCAGGGGACTACAATGAGCAGTTCTTC. Residues: CASSPRSAGDYNEQFF.